This entry features one T cell receptor beta chain sequence. Antigen specificity is unknown. Data came from immunoSEQ multiplex PCR; TCRdb stores just in-frame clones and leaves some out. Here the sample spans around 450,000 clones, less than 95% being singletons. Treatment defined: about 20 received Ad26.COV2.S at low or high dose, single or two shots; about 5 received placebo; per-sample allocation not given. Vaccine and placebo recipients were sampled on day 63 after the first injection. V was pared by 0 bases and J by 2 bases, with 2 bases of the junction left unmatched. Germline CDR1 reads SGDLS; CDR2 reads YYNGEE. The CDR3 has 15 amino acids. This sample was taken from a study of Ad26.COV2.S vaccination and SARS-CoV-2 variants. Study-wide points: Using TCR breadth and depth analyses may have led to underestimated total T cell responses.

The clonotype comes from a person aged 18-65 years who received the Ad26.COV2.S COVID-19 vaccine or a placebo. The rearrangement uses TRBV9 and TRBJ1-2, with 9 bases aligning to TRBD1. The starting material was peripheral blood, obtained in a trial of Ad26.COV2.S vaccine versus placebo. The CDR3 reads CASSVGTGENYGYTF. The CDR3 DNA is TGTGCCAGCAGCGTAGGGACAGGGGAAAACTATGGCTACACCTTC.